This is a list of T cell receptor beta chains from one sample in a study of blood T cells in healthy people across ages. One entry per CDR3 protein results from TCRdb running MiXCR on the 5' RACE reads. The sample shows around 800,000 distinct CDR3 sequences, roughly 25% of them seen only once. These records were also assigned to another study, of T cells of mothers and their children.

The sample consisted of blood. These receptors originate from a boy aged 5-17 years in good health. Each CDR3 is given with its conserved first and last residue. Each record gives: D gene, V gene, J gene, clone size, CDR3 DNA, CDR3 protein. D genes are given only for firm matches. Part of the rows lack a size; the others show once, few, many or a class for expanded clones.

TRBD1	TRBV4-1	TRBJ2-2	-	TGCGCCAGCAGCTGGTCAGGGGGCAGTACCGGGGAGCTGTTTTTT	CASSWSGGSTGELFF
TRBD2	TRBV20-1	TRBJ2-3	-	TGCAGTGCTAGAGACCTAGCGGGAGTTCCAGATACGCAGTATTTT	CSARDLAGVPDTQYF
-	TRBV20-1	TRBJ2-1	-	TGCAGTGCAAAGAGGTGGGGAAAGGGATTAGGGGAGCAGTTCTTC	CSAKRWGKGLGEQFF
-	TRBV9	TRBJ2-7	-	TGTGCCAGCAGCCCCGTGGGAGGGGGAGAGGACCAGTACTTC	CASSPVGGGEDQYF
-	TRBV9	TRBJ2-2	-	TGTGCCAGCAGCTCACTGACGGGGGGCGGAACCGGGGAGCTGTTTTTT	CASSSLTGGGTGELFF
-	TRBV11-1	TRBJ2-1	-	TGTGCCTCATTAATCAGCCCAGTCAGCAATGAGCAGTTCTTC	CASLISPVSNEQFF
-	TRBV20-1	TRBJ2-5	-	TGCAGTGCTAGAGGATCGGCCAATGAAGAGACCCAGTACTTC	CSARGSANEETQYF
TRBD1	TRBV6-5	TRBJ2-7	-	TGTGCCAGTAGATTGGGACAGGGGGCGCGGGAGCAGTACTTC	CASRLGQGAREQYF
-	TRBV6-2/TRBV6-3	TRBJ1-6	-	TGTGCCAGCATCAACGGGGGGTCCTCACCCCTCCACTTT	CASINGGSSPLHF
-	TRBV3-1	TRBJ2-7	-	TGTGCCAGCAGCCAAGAACCGGGGTTCTACGAGCAGTACTTC	CASSQEPGFYEQYF
-	TRBV12-3/TRBV12-4	TRBJ2-1	-	TGTGCCTGCACGTTATGGGGCAATGAGCAGTTCTTC	CACTLWGNEQFF
-	TRBV7-9	TRBJ2-1	few	TGTGCCAGCAGCTTAGTGCTAGGGAACAATGAGCAGTTCTTC	CASSLVLGNNEQFF
TRBD1	TRBV5-1	TRBJ2-7	-	TGCGCCAGCAGCATTTTGCAGGGACAGGGCGACGGATACGAGCAGTACTTC	CASSILQGQGDGYEQYF
-	TRBV20-1	TRBJ1-5	-	TGCAGTGCTAGAGTGGGTTGGGGGAATCAGCCCCAGCATTTT	CSARVGWGNQPQHF
-	TRBV12-3/TRBV12-4	TRBJ1-5	few	TGTGCCAGCAGTTTCAATGGAAATCAGCCCCAGCATTTT	CASSFNGNQPQHF
-	TRBV10-2	TRBJ2-2	-	TGCGCCAGCAGTGCCGGGGAGCCGTTTTTT	CASSAGEPFF
-	TRBV29-1	TRBJ1-2	-	TGCAGCGTTGAAGACGGGATACGCTACACCTTC	CSVEDGIRYTF
TRBD1	TRBV18	TRBJ1-1	-	TGTGCCAGCACCCAGGGGGTTACTGAAGCTTTCTTT	CASTQGVTEAFF
TRBD1	TRBV20-1	TRBJ1-1	-	TGCAGTGCTCCGGACAGGCCTGGGAACACTGAAGCTTTCTTT	CSAPDRPGNTEAFF
TRBD2	TRBV20-1	TRBJ2-5	few	TGCAGTGCCAAGGCGGGGGTAATGGAGACCCAGTACTTC	CSAKAGVMETQYF
-	TRBV7-6	TRBJ2-5	few	TGTGCCAGCAGCTTGGAGAATGGGTCGGGGCGAGAGACCCAGTACTTC	CASSLENGSGRETQYF
TRBD2	TRBV6-5	TRBJ2-7	-	TGTGCCAGCAGATTTGGACTAGCGGGAACCTCCTACGAGCAGTACTTC	CASRFGLAGTSYEQYF
TRBD2	TRBV20-1	TRBJ2-7	-	TGCAGTGCCCTACTAGGAAGTAGCGGGATCTACGAGCAGTACTTC	CSALLGSSGIYEQYF
TRBD1	TRBV20-1	TRBJ2-7	-	TGCAGTGCTAGTTCGGTCGCGGGACAGGGTTTCTACGAGCAGTACTTC	CSASSVAGQGFYEQYF
TRBD2	TRBV12-3/TRBV12-4	TRBJ2-1	many	TGTGCCAGCAGTTTCGTGGGGGGGGGTTACAATGAGCAGTTCTTC	CASSFVGGGYNEQFF
TRBD1	TRBV29-1	TRBJ2-2	few	TGCAGCGTGGATGGACAGGGTAGCACCGGGGAGCTGTTTTTT	CSVDGQGSTGELFF
-	TRBV5-1	TRBJ2-5	-	TGCGCCAGCAGCTTGGACAATCGGGGACAAGAGACCCAGTACTTC	CASSLDNRGQETQYF
-	TRBV10-3	TRBJ2-5	few	TGTGCCATCAACCCAACAGTTGGAGAGACCCAGTACTTC	CAINPTVGETQYF
-	TRBV3-1	TRBJ2-7	many	TGTGCCAGCAGCCAGGGAGACTACGAGCAGTACTTC	CASSQGDYEQYF
-	TRBV12-3/TRBV12-4	TRBJ2-5	-	TGTGCCAGCAGTTTAATTAGCTCGGAGACCCAGTACTTC	CASSLISSETQYF
-	TRBV28	TRBJ2-2	-	TGTGCCAGCAGCCGTGCTGTTCCCGGGGAGCTGTTTTTT	CASSRAVPGELFF
TRBD1	TRBV7-9	TRBJ1-6	few	TGTGCCAGCAGCCCGACAGGGGGAAAATCACCCCTCCACTTT	CASSPTGGKSPLHF
-	TRBV5-1	TRBJ2-7	-	TGCGCCAGCAGCTTGGGGGGTTGGCCGTACGAGCAGTACTTC	CASSLGGWPYEQYF
TRBD1	TRBV12-3/TRBV12-4	TRBJ1-2	-	TGTGCCAGCAGTTCCGGACAGGCCAGCAACTATGGCTACACCTTC	CASSSGQASNYGYTF
-	TRBV9	TRBJ1-2	-	TGTGCCAGCAGCGTGTCGTTCGACTATGGCTACACCTTC	CASSVSFDYGYTF
TRBD1	TRBV4-1	TRBJ1-6	-	TGCGCCAGCAGCCAAGTGGCCGGGACAGGGGAGTTCACCCTCCACTTT	CASSQVAGTGEFTLHF
-	TRBV27	TRBJ2-5	-	TGTGCCAGCAGACCACACACGCTGGGGGAGCAGTACTTC	CASRPHTLGEQYF
TRBD1	TRBV18	TRBJ1-5	few	TGTGCCAGCTCGCCGGGACAGGGGGAGAATCAGCCCCAGCATTTT	CASSPGQGENQPQHF
TRBD1	TRBV15	TRBJ1-2	-	TGTGCCACCAGCAGAGAGGACAGGGACTATGGCTACACCTTC	CATSREDRDYGYTF
-	TRBV5-1	TRBJ2-5	few	TGCGCCAGCAGCTTGAGACAGACCAAAGAGACCCAGTACTTC	CASSLRQTKETQYF
-	TRBV28	TRBJ2-7	few	TGTGCCAGCAGTCCCCGGGCTGCCTACGAGCAGTACTTC	CASSPRAAYEQYF
TRBD1	TRBV20-1	TRBJ1-1	few	TGCAGTGCTAGAGTGGACAGGATTATGAACACTGAAGCTTTCTTT	CSARVDRIMNTEAFF
-	TRBV20-1	TRBJ1-2	-	TGCAGTGCTAGAGATCAGGGCCGGGGCCGCTATGGCTACACCTTC	CSARDQGRGRYGYTF
-	TRBV12-3/TRBV12-4	TRBJ1-2	-	TGTGCCAGCAGTCCCGGGACAAGAGGCTACACCTTC	CASSPGTRGYTF
TRBD2	TRBV4-1	TRBJ2-5	few	TGCGCCAGCAGCCAAGTCGGCGGGGGGGCCACAGAGACCCAGTACTTC	CASSQVGGGATETQYF
TRBD2	TRBV10-2	TRBJ2-5	few	TGCGCCAGCAGTGATCCCGGACTAGCGGGGAGGGAGACCCAGTACTTC	CASSDPGLAGRETQYF
TRBD1	TRBV7-9	TRBJ2-1	-	TGTGCCAGCAGCTCCCGACAGGGCCCGGATTCTTATGAGCAGTTCTTC	CASSSRQGPDSYEQFF
-	TRBV20-1	TRBJ2-5	-	TGCAGTGCTACATATGGGCAAGAGACCCAGTACTTC	CSATYGQETQYF